These 21 T cell receptor beta chains originate from one sample sequenced in a study of blood T cells in healthy people across ages. PCR was performed a second time for about 6 to 12 cycles using a sample-barcoded 5' primer and a J-beta primer mix. TCRdb analysed the 5' RACE reads with MiXCR anew, one entry per CDR3 protein. The sample includes almost 800,000 distinct CDR3 sequences, 58% of them seen just once. The material sequenced was blood. These receptors came from a man aged 25 to 40 in good health.

This chain uses TRBV7-9 with TRBJ1-4, with D unclear. Trimming cost V 5 bases and J 5 bases, with 6 bases left between them. The CDR3 has 12 residues. The V gene's germline CDR1 is SEHNR and CDR2 FQNEAQ (reference sequence). The CDR3 here is CASSERNEKLFF. The CDR3 DNA follows: TGTGCCAGCAGCGAAAGGAATGAAAAACTGTTTTTT.

V usage is TRBV20-1 and J usage is TRBJ2-3; either TRBD1 or TRBD2 may supply D (6 bases each). The germline V gene has CDR1 DFQATT and CDR2 SNEGSKA (reference sequence). Trimming left V 6 bases short and J 4 bases short, with 14 bases between. The CDR3 extends over 13 amino acids. For the CDR3, the DNA is TGCAGTGCAGACCCCGGGGGCGCAGATACGCAGTATTTT. It codes for CSADPGGADTQYF.

The genes are TRBV18 and TRBJ2-3, with TRBD2 matching 12 bases. Germline V gene lookup returns CDR1 KGHSH and CDR2 LQKENI. This CDR3 is built from 16 residues. J gave up 2 bases and V 3 bases, and 3 bases lay outside the gene matches. DNA for the CDR3: TGTGCCAGCTCACCCGGACTAGCGGGATCCACAGATACGCAGTATTTT. Amino acid sequence: CASSPGLAGSTDTQYF.

This clonotype showed up many times. Sequence at one end of the junction differs from germline and may be a read error. CDR3 sequence: CASSEYGTQGTQYF. In DNA form, the CDR3 reads TGTGCCAGCAGTGAATACGGGACACAAGGGACCCAGTACTTC. The chain links TRBV25-1 to TRBJ2-5, with D possibly TRBD1 on 6 matching bases. Germline V gene lookup returns CDR1 MGHDK and CDR2 SYGVNS. The CDR3 covers 14 residues. The full variable domain, in which reference TRBV25-1 and TRBJ2-5 provide the parts outside the CDR3, is EADIYQTPRYLVIGTGKKITLECSQTMGHDKMYWYQQDPGMELHLIHYSYGVNSTEKGDLSSESTVSRIRTEHFPLTLESARPSHTSQYLCASSEYGTQGTQYFGPGTRLLVL.

V gene TRBV6-5 combines with J gene TRBJ1-2; D is ambiguous. V was shortened by 10 bases and J by 4 bases, with 10 bases between the two germline ends. Looked up from germline, CDR1 is MNHEY and CDR2 is SVGAGI. There are 11 residues in the CDR3. The CDR3 nucleotides are TGTGCCACCAGACAAGGCTATGGCTACACCTTC. As protein: CATRQGYGYTF.

J is TRBJ2-3 and V is TRBV14, with TRBD1 identical over 9 bases. Trimming removed 4 bases from V and 5 bases from J; junction bases left unmatched: 7. This CDR3 spans 15 amino acids. CDR1 is SGHDN and CDR2 is FVKESK in the germline V gene. The CDR3 region is CASSRSGTGKDTQYF. The CDR3 DNA is TGTGCCAGCAGCCGGTCCGGGACAGGGAAAGATACGCAGTATTTT.

This clonotype turned up a few times. V and J are TRBV20-1 and TRBJ2-3; D possibly uses TRBD1 or TRBD2 (6 bases each). The CDR3 loop spans 14 amino acids. In germline, CDR1 is DFQATT, CDR2 SNEGSKA (reference sequence). V was clipped by 4 bases and J by 6 bases, with 17 bases between them. CDR3 nucleotide sequence: TGCAGTGCTATAAGGGGGGCATTCGAGGATACGCAGTATTTT. Its translation is CSAIRGAFEDTQYF.

The V gene is TRBV12-3 or TRBV12-4, the J gene TRBJ1-5, with TRBD1 matching over 9 bases. With 6 bases clipped from V and 7 bases from J, the junction kept 7 bases outside the gene matches. The CDR3 consists of 14 residues. The DNA of the CDR3 is TGTGCCAGCAGCCTAACAGGGGGCCAGCAGCCCCAGCATTTT. It specifies CASSLTGGQQPQHF.

This clonotype came up a few times. CDR3 protein: CSASRDMNTEAFF. CDR3 nucleotide sequence: TGCAGTGCTAGCAGGGACATGAACACTGAAGCTTTCTTT. This rearrangement joins TRBV20-1 to TRBJ1-1, with D maybe TRBD1 (6 bases). This CDR3 spans 13 amino acids. Germline V gene sequence: CDR1 DFQATT, CDR2 SNEGSKA (reference sequence). Deletions cut 3 bases from V and 0 bases from J, with 8 bases between.

The rearrangement joins TRBV20-1 to TRBJ2-5, with 7 bases that match TRBD1. Judging by the DNA end, TRBJ2-7 fits better; the J call may be wrong. Germline CDR1 and CDR2: DFQATT and SNEGSKA (reference sequence). This CDR3 has 13 residues. CDR3 amino acids: CSAGTEYTYEQYF. CDR3 coding DNA: TGCAGTGCGGGGACAGAGTATACCTACGAGCAGTACTTC.

This clonotype has just one count. This sequence joins TRBV20-1 and TRBJ1-2; D unclear. Trimming left V 6 bases short and J 6 bases short, with 17 bases between. This CDR3 is 13 amino acids long. Germline V CDR1 and CDR2: DFQATT, SNEGSKA (reference sequence). CDR3 protein: CSATTGVDHGYTF. In nucleotides, the CDR3 is TGCAGTGCCACTACCGGAGTCGATCATGGCTACACCTTC.

This rearrangement joins TRBV27 to TRBJ2-1; the match to TRBD1 covers 7 bases. The CDR3 consists of 14 residues. CDR1 MNHEY and CDR2 SMNVEV come from the germline V gene (reference sequence). V lost 6 bases and J lost 10; bases outside the gene matches: 12. The CDR3 reads CASRLATGMVEQFF. Here the CDR3 DNA reads TGTGCCAGCAGGTTAGCGACAGGGATGGTCGAGCAGTTCTTC.

The rearrangement joins TRBV7-8 to TRBJ2-1; 14 nucleotides agree with TRBD2. Germline values: CDR1 SGHVS, CDR2 FQNEAQ. The CDR3 covers 19 residues. V dropped 4 bases and J dropped 0; count of bases not matched to a gene: 8. CDR3 sequence reads: CASSSGLAGVLSSYNEQFF. The CDR3 DNA is TGTGCCAGCAGCTCGGGACTAGCGGGGGTCCTTAGCTCCTACAATGAGCAGTTCTTC. The full variable domain, completed using reference TRBV7-8 and TRBJ2-1, is GAGVSQSPRYKVAKRGQDVALRCDPISGHVSLFWYQQALGQGPEFLTYFQNEAQLDKSGLPSDRFFAERPEGSVSTLKIQRTQQEDSAVYLCASSSGLAGVLSSYNEQFFGPGTRLTVL.

This clonotype showed up just a few times. This rearrangement joins TRBV20-1 to TRBJ2-7; 11 bases are shared with TRBD1. The ends lost 4 bases at V and 5 bases at J; junction bases unmatched: 10. Germline loops: CDR1 DFQATT, CDR2 SNEGSKA (reference sequence). The CDR3 runs to 15 residues. The DNA for the CDR3 is TGCAGTGCTAAAAATTTCGGACAGGGGGCGAACGAGCAGTACTTC. Its protein product is CSAKNFGQGANEQYF.

V gene TRBV7-2 combines with J gene TRBJ2-2, with D maybe TRBD2 (6 bases). V was pared by 1 base and J by 6 bases, with 12 bases between. In germline, CDR1 is SGHTA, CDR2 FQGNSA. The length of the CDR3 is 15 residues. The chain's CDR3 is CASSLGGKPPGELFF. The CDR3 DNA follows: TGTGCCAGCAGCTTAGGCGGGAAACCTCCCGGGGAGCTGTTTTTT.

The V gene is TRBV5-6, the J gene TRBJ2-5; D not resolved. This CDR3 is 13 amino acids long. Germline lookup yields CDR1 SGHDT and CDR2 YYEEEE. V lost 4 bases, J lost 3 bases, and 10 bases lay in between. The CDR3 bases are TGTGCCAGCAGCGAACGCCAGAAAGAGACCCAGTACTTC. It translates to CASSERQKETQYF.

The J gene is TRBJ2-1, the V gene TRBV21-1; the D segment call TRBD1 is taken from the table without a DNA check. TRBV21-1 is listed as a pseudogene. The CDR3 loop spans 17 amino acids. The CDR3 region is CASSKGGGAGVYNEQFF. CDR3 in DNA: TGTGCCAGCAGCAAGGGGGGTGGAGCGGGAGTCTACAATGAGCAGTTCTTC.

V gene TRBV7-9 combines with J gene TRBJ2-1, with TRBD2 matching over 8 bases. Germline V CDR1 and CDR2: SEHNR, FQNEAQ (reference sequence). CDR3 length: 15 amino acids. Trimming took 5 bases from V and 5 from J; bases not matched to a gene: 8. For the CDR3, the DNA is TGTGCCAGCAGCAGGACTAGCAGTAAGGACAATGAGCAGTTCTTC. Amino acids: CASSRTSSKDNEQFF.

The chain is built from TRBV3-1 and TRBJ2-1; unclear D gene. This CDR3 contains 13 residues. Trimming removed 0 bases from V and 15 bases from J, with 15 bases in between. The germline V gene has CDR1 LGHDT and CDR2 YNNKEL (reference sequence). The chain's CDR3 is CASSQEGSNVGFF. The CDR3, as DNA: TGTGCCAGCAGCCAAGAGGGGTCAAACGTGGGGTTCTTC.

The V call is TRBV29-1, the J call TRBJ1-4; tentatively, D is TRBD1 (6 bases). This CDR3 spans 13 amino acids. Trimming took 7 bases from V and 8 from J, leaving 17 bases between them. The germline CDR1 and CDR2 sequences are SQVTM and ANQGSEA. CDR3 nucleotide sequence: TGCAGCGCCCAGGCCCGGGGGGCCGAAAAACTGTTTTTT. Translation gives CSAQARGAEKLFF.

This clonotype has a handful of counts. The chain links TRBV20-1 to TRBJ2-1; D perhaps matches TRBD2 (6 bases). Per the germline V gene, CDR1 is DFQATT and CDR2 is SNEGSKA (reference sequence). V lost 1 base and J 8 bases, leaving 18 bases between the germline ends. The CDR3 contains 15 residues. The CDR3 protein is CSARVGLARGDEQFF. The CDR3 DNA reads as TGCAGTGCTAGAGTCGGGCTAGCGCGCGGGGATGAGCAGTTCTTC.